A single sample gave rise to the 4 T cell receptor beta chains below, sequenced in a study of blood T cell repertoires in COVID-19. Using immunoSEQ multiplex PCR, the repertoire was profiled, and TCRdb retains in-frame clones only, with some absent. The data contain some 100,000 clones, 70% to 90% of them singletons. The specimen was peripheral blood. These receptors were taken from a woman aged 55 to 70 with acute or convalescent COVID-19.

The V gene is TRBV6-6, the J gene TRBJ2-1; tentative D call: TRBD1 (6 bases). The CDR3 length is 12 residues. V lost 0 bases and J lost 12, with 9 bases in between. Germline V lookup: CDR1 MNHNY, CDR2 SVGAGI (reference sequence). The CDR3 nucleotides are TGTGCCAGCAGTTACTCGGGACACCTGCAGTTCTTC. Protein sequence: CASSYSGHLQFF.

The chain links TRBV5-1 to TRBJ1-2; D possibly corresponds to TRBD1 (5 bases). V gave up 0 bases and J gave up 3 bases, with 12 bases separating them. The CDR3 loop spans 15 amino acids. Germline V gene sequence: CDR1 SGHRS, CDR2 YFSETQ. CDR3 residues: CASSLAQGVDYGYTF. CDR3 sequence (DNA): TGCGCCAGCAGCTTGGCTCAGGGCGTTGACTATGGCTACACCTTC.

The chain carries TRBV6-5 and TRBJ1-5, with a possible D match to TRBD1 (6 bases). V gave up 6 bases and J gave up 3 bases, with 6 bases separating them. Germline assignment: CDR1 MNHEY and CDR2 SVGAGI. The CDR3 sequence is 12 residues long. The CDR3, as DNA: TGTGCCAGCAGGGGGGCCAATCAGCCCCAGCATTTT. Encoded protein: CASRGANQPQHF.

The chain employs TRBV6-5 and TRBJ1-2; TRBD1 might be the D (5 bases). This CDR3 contains 15 residues. From germline, CDR1 is MNHEY and CDR2 SVGAGI. With 0 bases removed from V and 0 bases from J, the gap between germline ends came to 8 bases. In DNA, the CDR3 is TGTGCCAGCAGTTACTCTGGGGCCTCTAACTATGGCTACACCTTC. It translates to CASSYSGASNYGYTF.